Shown below are 5 T cell receptor beta chains from a single sample sequenced in a study of shared clonotypes between healthy human individuals. Assay used: immunoSEQ multiplex PCR; TCRdb lists only in-frame clones, some missing. In the table there are some 2 million clones, 90% to 95% of which are singletons. Source material: naive CD4+ T cells sorted from blood. The subset here: CD45RA+ positively selected. These receptors all come from a young man in good health.

On this clone itself: Additional DNA sequences in this sample encode the identical CDR3. The rearrangement links TRBV7-9 to TRBJ1-5; a possible D gene is TRBD1 (6 bases). The CDR3 contains 12 residues. The V end was cut by 5 bases, the J end by 7 bases, with 9 bases between. The germline V gene has CDR1 SEHNR and CDR2 FQNEAQ (reference sequence). DNA for the CDR3: TGTGCCAGCAGCCCAGGGGACCAGCCCCAGCATTTT. It specifies CASSPGDQPQHF. The entire variable domain, with the rest obtained from reference TRBV7-9 and TRBJ1-5, is as follows: DTGVSQNPRHKITKRGQNVTFRCDPISEHNRLYWYRQTLGQGPEFLTYFQNEAQLEKSRLLSDRFSAERPKGSFSTLEIQRTEQGDSAMYLCASSPGDQPQHFGDGTRLSIL.

This clone came up once. The chain uses TRBV4-1 and TRBJ1-4, with unresolved D. CDR3 length: 14 residues. CDR1 and CDR2 from the germline V gene are MGHRA and YSYEKL. V was shortened by 0 bases and J by 8 bases, with 10 bases between the two germline ends. DNA of the CDR3: TGCGCCAGCAGCCAAGACGGGATCTGGGAAAAACTGTTTTTT. Amino acids: CASSQDGIWEKLFF.

The chain combines TRBV7-9 with TRBJ2-7; the match to TRBD2 covers 8 bases. In germline, CDR1 is SEHNR, CDR2 FQNEAQ (reference sequence). Trimming took 5 bases from V and 7 from J; bases not matched to a gene: 7. The CDR3 is 13 residues long. The CDR3 loop reads CASSQAGAGEQYF. CDR3 in DNA: TGTGCCAGCAGCCAAGCGGGGGCGGGAGAGCAGTACTTC.

The chain is built from TRBV5-4 and TRBJ2-3; D is possibly TRBD2 (6 bases). Germline V gives CDR1 SGHNT, CDR2 YYREEE (reference sequence). The CDR3 consists of 15 residues. The germline V and J ends were trimmed by 5 bases and 0 bases, with 13 bases remaining between them. For the CDR3, the DNA is TGTGCCAGCAGTTCATCCGGGACTAGCACAGATACGCAGTATTTT. Amino acid sequence: CASSSSGTSTDTQYF.

This clone has a single count. The V call is TRBV2, the J call TRBJ1-3; no definite D call. This CDR3 region has 16 residues. Germline V CDR1 and CDR2: SNHLY, FYNNEI. Trimming left V 2 bases short and J 0 bases short, with 11 bases between. For the CDR3, the DNA is TGTGCCAGCAGTGAATCGTTCCGGGACTCTGGAAACACCATATATTTT. Residues: CASSESFRDSGNTIYF.